The 27 T cell receptor beta chains below come from one sample, sequenced in a study of blood T cell repertoires in COVID-19. The table came from immunoSEQ multiplex PCR; TCRdb's copy has only in-frame clones and leaves some out. Seen here are approximately 52,000 clones, 85% to 90% observed once, and the top ten hold nearly 5%. Source material: peripheral blood. The receptor source for this set is a man aged 55 to 70 with active COVID-19.

The rearrangement joins TRBV6-5 to TRBJ1-1; maybe TRBD1 (6 bases). The CDR3 has 12 residues. Germline V CDR1 and CDR2: MNHEY, SVGAGI. The V end was cut by 0 bases, the J end by 10 bases, with 9 bases between. The CDR3 DNA reads TGTGCCAGCAGTTACTCTACAGGGATAGCTTTCTTT. This sequence encodes CASSYSTGIAFF.

This chain uses TRBV19 with TRBJ2-7; 7 nucleotides match TRBD1. Germline CDR1 is LNHDA and CDR2 is SQIVND (reference sequence). The ends lost 3 bases at V and 3 bases at J; junction bases unmatched: 2. The CDR3 has 13 amino acids. The CDR3 sequence is CASSIGQDYEQYF. CDR3 DNA sequence: TGTGCCAGTAGTATTGGACAGGACTACGAGCAGTACTTC.

V is TRBV10-3 and J is TRBJ2-5; D remains unclear. This CDR3 has 16 residues. V was clipped by 2 bases and J by 1 base, with 14 bases between them. Germline assignment: CDR1 ENHRY and CDR2 SYGVKD. The chain's CDR3 is CAISEGPVSPQETQYF. The CDR3 nucleotides are TGTGCCATCAGTGAGGGGCCCGTCTCCCCCCAAGAGACCCAGTACTTC.

The rearrangement joins TRBV6-1 to TRBJ2-1, with D possibly being TRBD1 (6 bases). This CDR3 is built from 14 residues. Germline V gives CDR1 MNHNS, CDR2 SASEGT. Trimming cost V 6 bases and J 8 bases, with 17 bases left between them. The CDR3 sequence is CASSPRPGDDEQFF. The CDR3 bases are TGTGCCAGCAGCCCAAGGCCAGGGGATGATGAGCAGTTCTTC.

The chain carries TRBV28 and TRBJ1-1, with 7 positions matching TRBD1. Germline CDR1 MDHEN, CDR2 SYDVKM. The CDR3 runs to 14 residues. The V gene end was trimmed by 6 bases and the J gene end by 0 bases; junction bases not matched to a gene: 4. This CDR3 reads CASRGTVMNTEAFF. The CDR3, as DNA: TGTGCCAGCAGAGGGACAGTCATGAACACTGAAGCTTTCTTT.

V gene TRBV5-4 combines with J gene TRBJ2-7; D might be TRBD2 (5 bases). Germline assignment: CDR1 SGHNT and CDR2 YYREEE (reference sequence). Between the trimmed V and J ends, which lost 2 bases and 6 bases, there was a span of 6 bases. The CDR3 loop spans 11 amino acids. The CDR3 DNA reads TGTGCCAGCAGCTTACGGGGCGAGCAGTACTTC. Its translation is CASSLRGEQYF. The full variable domain, its missing parts supplied by reference TRBV5-4 and TRBJ2-7, is ETGVTQSPTHLIKTRGQQVTLRCSSQSGHNTVSWYQQALGQGPQFIFQYYREEENGRGNFPPRFSGLQFPNYSSELNVNALELDDSALYLCASSLRGEQYFGPGTRLTVT.

V is TRBV5-1 and J is TRBJ2-2, with 8 positions matching TRBD1. Germline lookup yields CDR1 SGHRS and CDR2 YFSETQ. V lost 5 bases to trimming and J lost 7 bases; unmatched junction nucleotides: 10. This CDR3 spans 15 amino acids. Written as DNA, the CDR3 is TGCGCCAGCAGTCGAAACCAGGGGGCGGGCGGGGAGCTGTTTTTT. It encodes CASSRNQGAGGELFF.

The genes are TRBV5-4 and TRBJ2-5, with 9 bases lining up with TRBD2. The V gene end was trimmed by 6 bases and the J gene end by 5 bases; junction bases not matched to a gene: 11. The CDR3 is made up of 15 amino acids. Per germline, CDR1 SGHNT and CDR2 YYREEE (reference sequence). The CDR3 DNA is TGTGCCAGCACCCTTTTTAGCGGGAGCGACGAGACCCAGTACTTC. Protein product: CASTLFSGSDETQYF.

The chain joins TRBV4-3 to TRBJ2-2; the D gene is possibly TRBD1 (6 bases). V was clipped by 1 base and J by 7 bases, with 10 bases between them. Looked up from germline, CDR1 is LGHNA and CDR2 is YSLEER. There are 14 residues in the CDR3. The CDR3 here is CASSQAEGVGELFF. The CDR3 DNA reads TGCGCCAGCAGCCAAGCCGAGGGGGTCGGGGAGCTGTTTTTT.

The chain uses TRBV19 and TRBJ2-4; weak D call: TRBD1 (6 bases). V was clipped by 3 bases and J by 5 bases, with 8 bases between them. The germline V gene encodes CDR1 LNHDA and CDR2 SQIVND (reference sequence). This CDR3 is built from 13 residues. The CDR3 region is CASSIGQQNIQYF. CDR3 nucleotides: TGTGCCAGTAGTATCGGACAGCAAAACATTCAGTACTTC.

This chain links TRBV28 with TRBJ2-5, with D possibly TRBD1 on 6 matching bases. Per germline, CDR1 MDHEN and CDR2 SYDVKM. There are 15 residues in the CDR3. V shed 2 bases and J shed 1 base, with 11 bases lying between them. The CDR3 loop is CASSLTGKAQETQYF. CDR3 sequence (DNA): TGTGCCAGCAGTTTAACAGGGAAAGCCCAAGAGACCCAGTACTTC. Together with reference TRBV28 and TRBJ2-5, the CDR3 gives the full variable domain: DVKVTQSSRYLVKRTGEKVFLECVQDMDHENMFWYRQDPGLGLRLIYFSYDVKMKEKGDIPEGYSVSREKKERFSLILESASTNQTSMYLCASSLTGKAQETQYFGPGTRLLVL.

V usage is TRBV3-1 (or the pseudogene TRBV3-2) and J usage is TRBJ2-1, with no clear D. Germline lookup yields CDR1 LGHDT and CDR2 YNNKEL (reference sequence). This CDR3 region has 15 residues. Trimming removed 6 bases at V and 8 bases at J, with 20 bases between. The CDR3 coding sequence is TGTGCCAGCAGTCGCACGAGACAATCCGGATATGAGCAGTTCTTC. It is translated as CASSRTRQSGYEQFF.

The rearrangement uses TRBV7-3 and TRBJ2-1; 10 nucleotides align to TRBD2. J was trimmed by 5 bases and V by 4 bases; bases with no gene match: 5. The length of the CDR3 is 15 residues. Germline V gene sequence: CDR1 SGHTA, CDR2 FQGTGA. CDR3 amino acids: CASSWGAGGDNEQFF. CDR3 DNA sequence: TGTGCCAGCAGCTGGGGAGCGGGAGGGGACAATGAGCAGTTCTTC.

The CDR3: CASSPAGQGTGNTIYF. The CDR3 DNA sequence: TGTGCCAGCTCACCAGCAGGACAGGGGACGGGAAACACCATATATTTT. J is TRBJ1-3 and V is TRBV18; 9 bases match TRBD1. The CDR3 covers 16 residues. Germline-derived CDR1 and CDR2 are KGHSH and LQKENI. J gave up 4 bases and V 2 bases, and 6 bases lay outside the gene matches. Together with reference TRBV18 and TRBJ1-3, the CDR3 gives the full variable domain: NAGVMQNPRHLVRRRGQEARLRCSPMKGHSHVYWYRQLPEEGLKFMVYLQKENIIDESGMPKERFSAEFPKEGPSILRIQQVVRGDSAAYFCASSPAGQGTGNTIYFGEGSWLTVV.

The J gene is TRBJ2-7, the V gene TRBV4-2; 9 positions agree with TRBD2. V trimming: 0 bases; J trimming: 0 bases; junction bases outside the gene matches: 12. CDR3 length equals 19 residues. Germline V gene sequence: CDR1 LGHNA, CDR2 YNFKEQ. CDR3 sequence (DNA): TGTGCCAGCAGCCAAGATTTGGCTAGCGGGGACCATTTCTCCTACGAGCAGTACTTC. Protein: CASSQDLASGDHFSYEQYF.

The chain combines TRBV6-5 with TRBJ2-4; 8 bases map to TRBD1. This CDR3 comprises 12 residues. Germline V gives CDR1 MNHEY, CDR2 SVGAGI. V shed 7 bases, J shed 7 bases, and the junction held 3 bases outside the gene matches. CDR3 nucleotide sequence: TGTGCCAGCACAGGGGGCAGTAACATTCAGTACTTC. Translating gives CASTGGSNIQYF.

The rearrangement uses TRBV4-1 and TRBJ2-2; TRBD2 aligns across 11 bases. Germline V CDR1 and CDR2: MGHRA, YSYEKL. V lost 2 bases, J lost 4 bases, and 6 bases stayed unmatched. The CDR3 extends over 17 amino acids. CDR3 in DNA: TGCGCCAGCAGCCAACTACTAGCGGGAGTTGTCACCGGGGAGCTGTTTTTT. Translation: CASSQLLAGVVTGELFF.

The chain carries TRBV2 and TRBJ2-5; weak D call: TRBD1 (6 bases). Germline assignment: CDR1 SNHLY and CDR2 FYNNEI. This CDR3 region has 13 residues. The V and J ends lost 6 bases and 3 bases respectively, with 11 bases between them. For the CDR3, the DNA is TGTGCCAGCAGCAGGGGCCCCGAAGAGACCCAGTACTTC. Translation gives CASSRGPEETQYF. Supplemented by reference TRBV2 and TRBJ2-5, the full variable domain reads EPEVTQTPSHQVTQMGQEVILRCVPISNHLYFYWYRQILGQKVEFLVSFYNNEISEKSEIFDDQFSVERPDGSNFTLKIRSTKLEDSAMYFCASSRGPEETQYFGPGTRLLVL.

The chain carries TRBV28 and TRBJ2-4, with no clear D. This CDR3 is 15 amino acids long. V lost 6 bases and J lost 1, with 13 bases in between. Germline V gene lookup returns CDR1 MDHEN and CDR2 SYDVKM. The CDR3 coding sequence is TGTGCCAGCAGCACATATGGGCAGGCCAAAAACATTCAGTACTTC. Translating gives CASSTYGQAKNIQYF.

The rearrangement joins TRBV7-3 to TRBJ2-1; 9 bases are shared with TRBD2. CDR1 SGHTA and CDR2 FQGTGA come from the germline V gene. The V gene end was trimmed by 6 bases and the J gene end by 4 bases; junction bases not matched to a gene: 13. The CDR3 spans 17 residues. DNA for the CDR3: TGTGCCAGCAGTCCAACTCTCTCGCGGGAGGGTTACAATGAGCAGTTCTTC. Amino acids: CASSPTLSREGYNEQFF.

The chain employs TRBV27 and TRBJ2-1, with D possibly matching TRBD1 (5 bases). Looked up from germline, CDR1 is MNHEY and CDR2 is SMNVEV (reference sequence). The CDR3 is 13 residues long. The ends were cut back, 3 bases at V and 8 bases at J, with 11 bases in the middle. CDR3 sequence reads: CASSFVWGHEQFF. CDR3 coding DNA: TGTGCCAGCAGTTTCGTCTGGGGCCATGAGCAGTTCTTC.

This chain connects TRBV4-3 to TRBJ2-7, with 8 nucleotides matching TRBD1. The germline CDR1 and CDR2 sequences are LGHNA and YSLEER. There are 15 residues in the CDR3. V gave up 1 base and J gave up 2 bases; unmatched junction bases: 4. The CDR3 DNA sequence: TGCGCCAGCAGCCAAGGCGGACAGGGTCCCTACGAGCAGTACTTC. This codes for CASSQGGQGPYEQYF.

V and J are TRBV6-6 and TRBJ1-1; 8 bases agree with TRBD1. The V segment lost 5 bases and the J segment 6 bases; nucleotides outside the gene matches: 8. Germline CDR1 is MNHNY and CDR2 is SVGAGI (reference sequence). This CDR3 region has 14 residues. CDR3 coding DNA: TGTGCCAGCAGTACACGGACAGGGTGGGCTGAAGCTTTCTTT. This gives the protein CASSTRTGWAEAFF.

The chain carries TRBV27 and TRBJ2-1; the D gene is possibly TRBD1 (7 bases). The CDR3 has 16 amino acids. V was pared by 4 bases and J by 1 base, with 14 bases between. The germline V gene encodes CDR1 MNHEY and CDR2 SMNVEV (reference sequence). The CDR3 reads CASSSGGQSSYNEQFF. The CDR3, as DNA: TGTGCCAGCAGTTCCGGGGGACAGTCGTCCTACAATGAGCAGTTCTTC.

This sequence joins TRBV28 and TRBJ2-1; 9 bases are shared with TRBD2. V shed 6 bases and J 0 bases; nucleotides not matched to a gene: 9. The CDR3 has 17 amino acids. The germline V gene encodes CDR1 MDHEN and CDR2 SYDVKM. The CDR3 loop is CASRSPSGASSYNEQFF. In nucleotides, the CDR3 is TGTGCCAGCAGATCTCCTAGCGGGGCGAGCTCCTACAATGAGCAGTTCTTC.

The table lists this clone with a count of one. A junction end diverges from the germline sequence, so it may reflect a read error. The CDR3 coding sequence is TGTGCCAGCAGATTAGTCGCCGGGTCTGGGGCCAACGTCCTGACTTTC. It specifies CASRLVAGSGANVLTF. This chain uses TRBV7-2 with TRBJ2-6, with D hard to call. Germline CDR1 is SGHTA and CDR2 is FQGNSA. The CDR3 is 16 residues long.

The V call is TRBV20-1, the J call TRBJ2-5; 9 bases agree with TRBD2. Germline V gene data show CDR1 as DFQATT and CDR2 as SNEGSKA (reference sequence). This CDR3 has 11 amino acids. Unmatched junction bases numbered 0, after V lost 1 base and J lost 9 bases. The CDR3 coding sequence is TGCAGTGCTAGAGTAGCGGGAGCCCAGTACTTC. Protein: CSARVAGAQYF.